This record looks at one T cell receptor beta chain sequence and its context. What this receptor recognizes is not known. No per-base quality is available; no much larger clone lies one base away. This entry is derived from a study of blood T cell repertoires in COVID-19 (TCRdb year 2020). For the wider study: Samples from collaborators originated in the United States, Italy and Spain and spanned both the acute and convalescent phases of COVID-19. Where HLA class I and class II types were available, the types were taken from metadata supplied by the sample provider, not from assay-based typing. The material from the prospective study consisted of cDNA or gDNA derived from T cells, B-cell-depleted T cells, or PBMCs. Subjects who had been exposed to COVID-19, were actively infected with it, or had recovered from it provided the deeply sampled blood TCRbeta repertoires that made up the dataset. A freely available public database, intended as a resource for researchers studying the immune response to SARS-CoV-2, is where the repertoires were released. The samples were drawn from the first 160 participants of the ongoing ImmuneRACE study and from 1,254 subjects provided by 6 global collaborators. A de-identified subject ID, COVID-19 status, age in years and sex were almost always included in the sample metadata.

Participants in the prospective study were aged roughly 18 to 95 years, lived in under 30 United States geographic areas, and enrolled through a virtual design. To assign participants to cohorts, the prospective study relied on clinical history that participants themselves reported in a screening survey and a study questionnaire. Each participant in the prospective study had whole blood, serum and a nasopharyngeal or oropharyngeal swab collected by mobile phlebotomists. Additional blood draws and questionnaires over an approximately 2-month period could optionally be provided by prospective study participants. Before DNA extraction, prospective study blood samples were shipped either frozen or at room temperature. TCRbeta CDR3 regions were amplified from genomic DNA using the immunoSEQ Assay, a bias-controlled multiplex PCR. Processing in the source paper ran as follows. Within the assay, amplification of reference gene primers was used to estimate how many nucleated cells each sample contained. To quantify the absolute abundance of each unique TCRbeta CDR3 rearrangement, sequence reads were collapsed and filtered. For each sample, productive Simpson clonality was calculated as the square root of Simpson's diversity index over productive rearrangements. TCRdb obtained this table from immuneACCESS and retained in-frame rearrangements with V and J assigned. These tables miss some clones; where compared with another copy, unresolved V genes account for less than half of the shortfall, and the remainder is unexplained. The V and J calls and clone size are taken from that table; D and trimming were inferred from the DNA. This sample has some 250,000 clones in its table, and roughly 93% of those were observed once. The ten largest clones add up to roughly 2% of the sample.

What the work shows at the level of the full study, not this receptor alone: How much clinical and demographic metadata was included differed by source and by participant, and the metadata was provided uncurated.

CDR1 and CDR2 are read off the germline V gene (reference sequence) as LNHDA and SQIVND. Trimming costs V 3 bases and J 8 bases, and their ends lie 19 bases apart. Taken from cysteine to phenylalanine, the CDR3 has 15 residues. Here the CDR3 DNA is all that survives: 45 bases in frame from base 1. The specimen sequenced was PBMCs or T cells enriched from blood (not recorded which). This TCR was recovered from a woman aged 40-49 years with acute COVID-19. The chain links TRBV19 with TRBJ1-2, and perhaps TRBD1 as D gene, on 6 matching bases. The DNA sequence reads TGTGCCAGTAGTATGGTCGGACAGCCAAGTTCCGGCTACACCTTC. This translates into CASSMVGQPSSGYTF.